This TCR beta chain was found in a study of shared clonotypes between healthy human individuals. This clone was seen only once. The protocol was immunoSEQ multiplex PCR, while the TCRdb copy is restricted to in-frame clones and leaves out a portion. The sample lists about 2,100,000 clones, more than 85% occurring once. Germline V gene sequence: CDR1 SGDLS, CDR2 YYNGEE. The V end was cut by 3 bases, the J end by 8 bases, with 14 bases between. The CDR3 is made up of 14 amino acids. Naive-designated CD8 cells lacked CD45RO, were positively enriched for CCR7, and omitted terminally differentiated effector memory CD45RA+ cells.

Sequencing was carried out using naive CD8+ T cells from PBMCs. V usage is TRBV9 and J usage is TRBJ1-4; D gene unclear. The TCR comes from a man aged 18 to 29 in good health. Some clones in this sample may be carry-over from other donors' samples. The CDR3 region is CASSGGSRGEKLFF. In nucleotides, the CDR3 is TGTGCCAGCAGCGGCGGGTCTCGGGGAGAAAAACTGTTTTTT. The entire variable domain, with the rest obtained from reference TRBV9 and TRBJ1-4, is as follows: DSGVTQTPKHLITATGQRVTLRCSPRSGDLSVYWYQQSLDQGLQFLIQYYNGEERAKGNILERFSAQQFPDLHSELNLSSLELGDSALYFCASSGGSRGEKLFFGSGTQLSVL.